Following are 22 T cell receptor beta chains from one sample sequenced in a study of CD8+CD57+ T cells in acquired aplastic anemia. Profiling of TCR beta VDJ combinations and CDR3 sequences used genomic DNA as template. Each CDR3 protein gets one entry after TCRdb re-called the reads with MiXCR. The repertoire holds 150,000 to 200,000 distinct CDR3 sequences, around 45% seen once, with approximately 2.9% in the top ten. Sequencing used sorted CD4+, CD8+, or CD8+CD57+ T cells (not recorded which) from PBMCs. Source of these receptors: a human donor in good health.

This clonotype was detected ten times or more. The chain links TRBV5-1 to TRBJ2-2; a weak D match, TRBD2 (5 bases). Germline CDR1 reads SGHRS; CDR2 reads YFSETQ. Trimming stripped 4 bases from V and 2 bases from J, with 9 bases between. The CDR3 spans 14 residues. The DNA for the CDR3 is TGCGCCAGCAGCCACGGGGAAAACACCGGGGAGCTGTTTTTT. This sequence encodes CASSHGENTGELFF.

This clonotype has at least ten counts. The rearrangement uses TRBV5-1 and TRBJ1-3, with no clear D. Trimming cost V 0 bases and J 2 bases, with 12 bases left between them. The germline CDR1 and CDR2 sequences are SGHRS and YFSETQ. The CDR3 runs to 16 residues. The CDR3, as DNA: TGCGCCAGCAGCTTGGCCGGTGGTAGGGCTGGAAACACCATATATTTT. Translating it yields CASSLAGGRAGNTIYF.

This clonotype was counted at least ten times. The chain links TRBV20-1 to TRBJ2-5; 12 bases are a match to TRBD2. The CDR3 sequence is 15 residues long. J was trimmed by 2 bases and V by 2 bases; bases with no gene match: 3. Germline V gene sequence: CDR1 DFQATT, CDR2 SNEGSKA (reference sequence). CDR3 coding DNA: TGCAGTGCTAGACCGACTAGCGGGAGACAAGAGACCCAGTACTTC. Protein: CSARPTSGRQETQYF.

This chain links TRBV29-1 with TRBJ1-1; weak D call: TRBD1 (6 bases). Germline CDR1 is SQVTM and CDR2 is ANQGSEA. This CDR3 comprises 15 residues. V was cut by 3 bases and J by 7 bases, with 21 bases left in between. As DNA, the CDR3 is TGCAGCGTTGACCGAGGGCAGGGGATTAAGGGTGAAGCTTTCTTT. Amino acid sequence: CSVDRGQGIKGEAFF.

This clonotype was recorded a few times. The rearrangement uses TRBV7-2 and TRBJ2-7, with TRBD1 identical over 10 bases. The CDR3 extends over 14 amino acids. Per germline, CDR1 SGHTA and CDR2 FQGNSA. The ends lost 7 bases at V and 5 bases at J; junction bases unmatched: 8. DNA for the CDR3: TGTGCCAGCATCTTGGGACAGGGGAGCGACGAGCAGTACTTC. Its translation is CASILGQGSDEQYF.

The gene calls are TRBV24-1 and TRBJ2-1, with D tentatively TRBD1 (5 bases). CDR3 length equals 15 residues. The ends were cut back, 4 bases at V and 3 bases at J, with 12 bases in the middle. The V gene's germline CDR1 is KGHDR and CDR2 SFDVKD. The CDR3 region has the DNA TGTGCCACCAGTGAGGCTCAGGGCCGCTACAATGAGCAGTTCTTC. This gives the protein CATSEAQGRYNEQFF.

Many counts were recorded for this clonotype. This sequence joins TRBV19 and TRBJ1-5, with 8 bases aligning to TRBD1. V dropped 4 bases and J dropped 1; count of bases not matched to a gene: 3. The germline V gene has CDR1 LNHDA and CDR2 SQIVND (reference sequence). This CDR3 is built from 15 residues. CDR3 sequence: CASSKDRESNQPQHF. In DNA form, the CDR3 reads TGTGCCAGTAGTAAGGACAGGGAAAGCAATCAGCCCCAGCATTTT.

The rearrangement uses TRBV10-3 and TRBJ2-3, with D possibly TRBD1 on 6 matching bases. The ends were cut back, 0 bases at V and 0 bases at J, with 13 bases in the middle. The CDR3 length is 17 residues. CDR1 is ENHRY, CDR2 SYGVKD, per germline. CDR3 amino acids: CAISESGRTASTDTQYF. The CDR3 nucleotides read TGTGCCATCAGTGAGTCGGGACGGACAGCGAGCACAGATACGCAGTATTTT.

The chain links TRBV20-1 to TRBJ2-4; TRBD1 is a possible D gene (5 bases). The CDR3 runs to 13 residues. CDR1 is DFQATT and CDR2 is SNEGSKA in the germline V gene (reference sequence). Between the trimmed V and J ends, which lost 5 bases and 7 bases, there was a span of 15 bases. The CDR3: CSAWTLANNIQYF. The DNA for the CDR3 is TGCAGTGCTTGGACATTAGCTAACAACATTCAGTACTTC.

This clonotype showed up just a few times. V is TRBV24-1 and J is TRBJ2-2; tentative D call: TRBD1 (5 bases). V dropped 9 bases and J dropped 0 bases, with 10 bases sitting between them. The CDR3 covers 14 residues. CDR1 and CDR2 (germline): KGHDR, SFDVKD. CDR3 nucleotide sequence: TGTGCCACCCAGGGCTGTGCGAACACCGGGGAGCTGTTTTTT. The encoded protein is CATQGCANTGELFF.

This clonotype was detected many times. V usage is TRBV20-1 and J usage is TRBJ1-1, with 9 bases matching TRBD1. The length of the CDR3 is 12 residues. The germline gives CDR1 DFQATT, CDR2 SNEGSKA (reference sequence). The J segment lost 4 bases and the V segment lost 5 bases, leaving 2 bases of the junction unmatched. CDR3 protein: CSAEGQGTEAFF. Here the CDR3 DNA reads TGCAGTGCTGAGGGACAGGGCACTGAAGCTTTCTTT.

This clonotype was observed at least ten times. V is TRBV19 and J is TRBJ2-7, with D perhaps assigned TRBD1 or TRBD2 (5 bases each). V dropped 10 bases and J dropped 2 bases, with 9 bases sitting between them. Germline V gene sequence: CDR1 LNHDA, CDR2 SQIVND (reference sequence). CDR3 length: 11 amino acids. The CDR3 reads CATGAPYEQYF. DNA of the CDR3: TGTGCCACCGGGGCCCCCTACGAGCAGTACTTC. Full variable domain (rest looked up from reference TRBV19 and TRBJ2-7): DGGITQSPKYLFRKEGQNVTLSCEQNLNHDAMYWYRQDPGQGLRLIYYSQIVNDFQKGDIAEGYSVSREKKESFPLTVTSAQKNPTAFYLCATGAPYEQYFGPGTRLTVT.

The V gene is TRBV2, the J gene TRBJ1-6; TRBD1 matches at 7 bases. The CDR3 runs 15 residues. Germline V gene sequence: CDR1 SNHLY, CDR2 FYNNEI. V was pared by 6 bases and J by 6 bases, with 8 bases of the junction left unmatched. The CDR3 nucleotides are TGTGCCAGCAGAGCTGGGACAGCGGGTAATTCACCCCTCCACTTT. This translates into CASRAGTAGNSPLHF.

Turning to this clonotype: This may be a read error, as it is one base from a much larger clone. CDR3 protein: CASSFKGTSYNEQFF. For the CDR3, the DNA is TGTGCCAGCAGCTTCAAGGGTACGTCCTACAATGAGCAGTTCTTC. The chain couples TRBV13 to TRBJ2-1; D unclear. This CDR3 region has 15 residues. Germline V gene data show CDR1 as PRHDT and CDR2 as FYEKMQ (reference sequence). Trimming pared 3 bases from V and 1 base from J, leaving 10 bases between.

This chain connects TRBV25-1 to TRBJ2-7; D uncertain. The CDR3 is 15 residues long. V was clipped by 3 bases and J by 1 base, with 13 bases between them. Germline lookup yields CDR1 MGHDK and CDR2 SYGVNS. Here the CDR3 reads CASSDKQVWSYEQYF. The CDR3 region has the DNA TGTGCCAGCAGTGATAAGCAGGTTTGGTCCTACGAGCAGTACTTC.

V and J are TRBV11-1 and TRBJ2-1, with a possible D match to TRBD2 (6 bases). The CDR3 loop spans 15 amino acids. Trimming took 1 base from V and 9 from J, leaving 16 bases between them. The germline V gene encodes CDR1 SGHAT and CDR2 FQDESV (reference sequence). The CDR3 DNA sequence: TGTGCCAGCAGCTTAGGGCTTGGCGGGGAAGGTGAGCAGTTCTTC. Translation: CASSLGLGGEGEQFF.

Worth noting for this clonotype: This is likely a read error, given that the CDR3 carries no conserved phenylalanine or tryptophan at its end. The genes are TRBV29-1 and TRBJ2-7, with D perhaps TRBD1 or TRBD2 (5 bases each). CDR3 length: 11 residues. V was clipped by 6 bases and J by 4 bases, with 10 bases between them. From germline, CDR1 is SQVTM and CDR2 ANQGSEA. The CDR3 region has the DNA TGCAGCGTAGCGGACATTTACGAGCAGTACCTC. Its protein is CSVADIYEQYL.

This clonotype turned up a few times. This chain joins TRBV20-1 and TRBJ1-2, with 7 bases identical to TRBD1. Losses at the gene ends were 6 bases for V and 8 bases for J; bases not matched to a gene: 12. Germline V gene lookup returns CDR1 DFQATT and CDR2 SNEGSKA (reference sequence). The CDR3 spans 13 residues. CDR3 in amino acids: CSAHLQGKAGYTF. DNA of the CDR3: TGCAGTGCCCATTTACAGGGGAAGGCGGGCTACACCTTC.

Concerning this clonotype itself: The CDR3 end shows no conserved phenylalanine or tryptophan, and so a read error is likely. The V and J genes are TRBV11-2 and TRBJ2-3; tentatively, D is TRBD1 (6 bases). Germline V gene sequence: CDR1 SGHAT, CDR2 FQNNGV. The V end was cut by 5 bases, the J end by 7 bases, with 13 bases between. This CDR3 is 13 amino acids long. CDR3 amino acids: CASSGGGFNTQYV. Here the CDR3 DNA reads TGTGCCAGCAGCGGGGGCGGTTTCAATACGCAGTATGTC.

This clonotype came up a few times. Because the CDR3 is missing its conserved closing phenylalanine or tryptophan, this is likely a read error. The chain has TRBV5-6 and TRBJ2-7; possibly TRBD1 for D (6 bases). This CDR3 comprises 13 residues. The V gene lost 4 bases and the J gene lost 3 bases, with 11 bases spanning the gap. Germline V lookup: CDR1 SGHDT, CDR2 YYEEEE. The DNA for the CDR3 is TGTGCCAGCAGCAGGGGGACCGTCTACGAGCAGTACCTC. It specifies CASSRGTVYEQYL.

This chain connects TRBV9 to TRBJ2-1, with TRBD2 matching 9 bases. Germline assignment: CDR1 SGDLS and CDR2 YYNGEE. This CDR3 region has 15 residues. The junction had 15 bases not matched to a gene; V was cut back by 4 bases and J by 13 bases. In DNA form, the CDR3 reads TGTGCCAGCAGCCCAGTGGGGTCTAGCGGGAACACTCAGTTCTTC. This sequence encodes CASSPVGSSGNTQFF.

This clonotype was counted many times. The V call is TRBV29-1, the J call TRBJ2-1; 10 positions match TRBD2. The CDR3 is 17 amino acids. J lost 0 bases, V lost 7 bases, and 12 bases had no gene match. Germline CDR1 reads SQVTM; CDR2 reads ANQGSEA. The CDR3 sequence is CSGGLAGGHYSYNEQFF. The CDR3 bases are TGCAGCGGGGGATTAGCGGGAGGTCATTACTCCTACAATGAGCAGTTCTTC.